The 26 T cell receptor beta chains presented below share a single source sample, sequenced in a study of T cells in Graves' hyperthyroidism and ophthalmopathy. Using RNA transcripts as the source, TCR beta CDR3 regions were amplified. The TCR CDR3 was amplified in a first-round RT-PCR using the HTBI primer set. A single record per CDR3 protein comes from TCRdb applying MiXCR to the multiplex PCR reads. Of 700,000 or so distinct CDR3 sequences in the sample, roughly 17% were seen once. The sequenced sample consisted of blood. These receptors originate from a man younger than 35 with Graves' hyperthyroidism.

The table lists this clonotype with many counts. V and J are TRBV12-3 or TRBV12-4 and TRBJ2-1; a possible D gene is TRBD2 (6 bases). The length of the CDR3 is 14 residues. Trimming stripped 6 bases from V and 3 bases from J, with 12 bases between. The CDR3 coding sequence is TGTGCCAGCAGCACAAGCGGGTTCTACAATGAGCAGTTCTTC. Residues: CASSTSGFYNEQFF.

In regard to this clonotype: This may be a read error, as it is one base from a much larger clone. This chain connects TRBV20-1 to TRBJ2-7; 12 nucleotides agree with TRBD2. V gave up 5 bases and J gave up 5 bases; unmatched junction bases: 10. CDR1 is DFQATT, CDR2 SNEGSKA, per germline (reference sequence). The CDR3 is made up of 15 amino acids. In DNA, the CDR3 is TGCAGTGCTCCCCTACTAGCGGGAGGCCCCCACGAGCAGTACTTC. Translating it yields CSAPLLAGGPHEQYF.

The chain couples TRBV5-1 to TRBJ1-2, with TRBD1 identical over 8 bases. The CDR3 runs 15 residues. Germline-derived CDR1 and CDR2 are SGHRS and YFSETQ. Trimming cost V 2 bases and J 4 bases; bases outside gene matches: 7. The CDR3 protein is CASSFDRGQVYGYTF. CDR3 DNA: TGCGCCAGCAGCTTTGACAGGGGTCAGGTCTATGGCTACACCTTC.

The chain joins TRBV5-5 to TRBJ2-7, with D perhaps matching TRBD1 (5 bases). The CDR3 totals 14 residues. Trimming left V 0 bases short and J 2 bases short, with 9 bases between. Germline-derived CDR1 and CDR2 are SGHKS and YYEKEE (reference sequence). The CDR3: CASSLAVRAYEQYF. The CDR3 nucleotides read TGTGCCAGCAGCTTGGCTGTCAGGGCCTACGAGCAGTACTTC.

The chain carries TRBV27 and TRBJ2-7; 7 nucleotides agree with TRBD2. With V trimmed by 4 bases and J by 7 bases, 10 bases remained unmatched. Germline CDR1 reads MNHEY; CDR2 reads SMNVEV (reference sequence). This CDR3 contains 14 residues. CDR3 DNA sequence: TGTGCCAGCAGTTCGACTAGCACCTCGAGGGAGCAGTACTTC. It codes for CASSSTSTSREQYF.

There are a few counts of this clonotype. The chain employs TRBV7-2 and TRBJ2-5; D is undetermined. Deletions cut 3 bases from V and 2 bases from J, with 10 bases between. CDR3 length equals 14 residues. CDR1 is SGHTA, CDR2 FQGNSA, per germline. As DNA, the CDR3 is TGTGCCAGCAGCTTGACTTTAGTTCAAGAGACCCAGTACTTC. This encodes CASSLTLVQETQYF.

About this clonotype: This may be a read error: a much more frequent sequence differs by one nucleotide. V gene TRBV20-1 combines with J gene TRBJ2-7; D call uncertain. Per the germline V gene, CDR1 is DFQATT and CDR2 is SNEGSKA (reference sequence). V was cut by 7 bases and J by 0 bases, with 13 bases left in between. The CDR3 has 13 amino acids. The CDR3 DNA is TGCAGTGAGGAGTGGGTAAGCTCCTACGAGCAGTACTTC. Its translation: CSEEWVSSYEQYF.

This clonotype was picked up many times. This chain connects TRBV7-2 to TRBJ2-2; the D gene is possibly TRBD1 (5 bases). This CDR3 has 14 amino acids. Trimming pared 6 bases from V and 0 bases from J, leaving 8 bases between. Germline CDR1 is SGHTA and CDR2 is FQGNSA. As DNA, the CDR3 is TGTGCCAGCAGAGGGGTGACGAACACCGGGGAGCTGTTTTTT. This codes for CASRGVTNTGELFF.

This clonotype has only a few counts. The CDR3 region is CASSQTGGVLDRPLHF. CDR3 coding DNA: TGTGCCAGCAGCCAGACCGGGGGGGTCTTGGATAGACCCCTCCACTTT. The chain carries TRBV7-2 and TRBJ1-6; D might be TRBD1 (5 bases). This CDR3 has 16 residues. Germline CDR1 SGHTA, CDR2 FQGNSA. Trimming pared 5 bases from V and 12 bases from J, leaving 23 bases between.

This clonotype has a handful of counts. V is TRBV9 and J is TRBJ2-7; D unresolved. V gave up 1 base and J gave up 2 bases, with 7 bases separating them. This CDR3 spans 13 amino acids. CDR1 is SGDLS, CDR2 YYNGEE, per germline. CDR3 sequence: CASSVTPAYEQYF. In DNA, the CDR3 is TGTGCCAGCAGCGTAACACCTGCCTACGAGCAGTACTTC.

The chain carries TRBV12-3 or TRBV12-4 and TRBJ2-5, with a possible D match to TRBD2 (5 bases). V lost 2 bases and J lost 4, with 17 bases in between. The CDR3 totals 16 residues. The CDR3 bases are TGTGCCAGCAGTTTATTTAGCGCCGGAGTTGGAGAGACCCAGTACTTC. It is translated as CASSLFSAGVGETQYF.

The CDR3 DNA sequence: TGTGCCTGGACTCCAGGGTACGGAGATACGCAGTATTTT. Translating gives CAWTPGYGDTQYF. The chain carries TRBV30 and TRBJ2-3; D is possibly TRBD1 (5 bases). Trimming left V 4 bases short and J 5 bases short, with 13 bases between. The length of the CDR3 is 13 residues. Germline V gene data show CDR1 as GTSNPN and CDR2 as SVGIG (reference sequence).

The CDR3 DNA is TGTGCCAGCACTACAGACGCGTACAATCAGCCCCAGCATTTT. Translated, it gives CASTTDAYNQPQHF. The V call is TRBV28, the J call TRBJ1-5, with no clear D. Germline lookup yields CDR1 MDHEN and CDR2 SYDVKM. The CDR3 sequence is 14 residues long. V was cut by 7 bases and J by 3 bases, with 13 bases left in between.

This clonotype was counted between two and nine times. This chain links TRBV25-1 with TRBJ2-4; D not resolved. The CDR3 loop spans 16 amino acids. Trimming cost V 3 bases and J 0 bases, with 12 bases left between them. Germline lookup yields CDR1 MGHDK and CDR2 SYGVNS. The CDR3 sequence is CASSEGSTLAKNIQYF. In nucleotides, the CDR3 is TGTGCCAGCAGTGAGGGCTCGACGCTAGCCAAAAACATTCAGTACTTC.

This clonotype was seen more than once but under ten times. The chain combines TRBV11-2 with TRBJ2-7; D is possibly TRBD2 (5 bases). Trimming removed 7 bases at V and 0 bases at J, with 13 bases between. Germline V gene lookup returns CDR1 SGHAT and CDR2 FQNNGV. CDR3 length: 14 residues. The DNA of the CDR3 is TGTGCCAGCATTCTGGGAGCGAGCTCCTACGAGCAGTACTTC. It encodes CASILGASSYEQYF.

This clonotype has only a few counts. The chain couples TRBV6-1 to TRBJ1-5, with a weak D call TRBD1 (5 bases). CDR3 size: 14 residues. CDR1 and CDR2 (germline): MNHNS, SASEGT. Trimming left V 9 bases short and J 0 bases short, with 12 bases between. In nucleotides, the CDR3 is TGTGCCAGTAATACAGGAGATAGCAATCAGCCCCAGCATTTT. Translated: CASNTGDSNQPQHF.

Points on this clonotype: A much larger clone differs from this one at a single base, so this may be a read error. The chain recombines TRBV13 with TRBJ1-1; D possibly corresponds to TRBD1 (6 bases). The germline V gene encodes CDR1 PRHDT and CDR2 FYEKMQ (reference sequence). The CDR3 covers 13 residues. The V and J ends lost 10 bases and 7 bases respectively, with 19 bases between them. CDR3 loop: CANRSQGVGEAFF. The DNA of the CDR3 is TGTGCCAACAGGTCACAGGGCGTTGGTGAAGCTTTCTTT.

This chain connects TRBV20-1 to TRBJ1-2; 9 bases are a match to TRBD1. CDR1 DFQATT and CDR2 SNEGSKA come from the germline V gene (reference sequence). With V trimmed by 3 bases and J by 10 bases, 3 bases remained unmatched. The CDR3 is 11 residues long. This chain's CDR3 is CSARGQGDYTF. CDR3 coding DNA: TGCAGTGCTAGGGGACAGGGTGACTACACCTTC.

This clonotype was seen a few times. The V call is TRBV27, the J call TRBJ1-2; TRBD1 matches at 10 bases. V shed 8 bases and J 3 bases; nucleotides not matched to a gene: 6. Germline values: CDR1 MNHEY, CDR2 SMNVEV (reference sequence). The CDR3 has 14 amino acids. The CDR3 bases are TGTGCCAGCGGTCGACAGGGGGCGCACTATGGCTACACCTTC. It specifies CASGRQGAHYGYTF.

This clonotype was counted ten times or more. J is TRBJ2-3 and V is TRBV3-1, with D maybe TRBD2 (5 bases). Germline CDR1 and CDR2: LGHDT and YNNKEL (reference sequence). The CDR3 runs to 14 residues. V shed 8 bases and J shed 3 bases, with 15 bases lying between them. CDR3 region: CASRGLGSTDTQYF. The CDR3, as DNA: TGTGCCAGCCGGGGTCTTGGTTCTACAGATACGCAGTATTTT.

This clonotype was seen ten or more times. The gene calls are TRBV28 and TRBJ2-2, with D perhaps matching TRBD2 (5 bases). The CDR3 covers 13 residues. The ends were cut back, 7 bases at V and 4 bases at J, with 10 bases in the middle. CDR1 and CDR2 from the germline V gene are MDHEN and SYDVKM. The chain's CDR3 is CASTPTSTGELFF. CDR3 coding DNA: TGTGCCAGCACCCCTACTAGCACCGGGGAGCTGTTTTTT. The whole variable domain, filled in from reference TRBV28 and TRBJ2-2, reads DVKVTQSSRYLVKRTGEKVFLECVQDMDHENMFWYRQDPGLGLRLIYFSYDVKMKEKGDIPEGYSVSREKKERFSLILESASTNQTSMYLCASTPTSTGELFFGEGSRLTVL.

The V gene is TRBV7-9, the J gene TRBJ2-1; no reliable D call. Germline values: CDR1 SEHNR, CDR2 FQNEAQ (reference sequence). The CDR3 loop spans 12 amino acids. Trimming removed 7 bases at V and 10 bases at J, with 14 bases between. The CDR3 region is CASTPAGDEQFF. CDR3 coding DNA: TGTGCCAGCACCCCGGCAGGCGACGAGCAGTTCTTC.

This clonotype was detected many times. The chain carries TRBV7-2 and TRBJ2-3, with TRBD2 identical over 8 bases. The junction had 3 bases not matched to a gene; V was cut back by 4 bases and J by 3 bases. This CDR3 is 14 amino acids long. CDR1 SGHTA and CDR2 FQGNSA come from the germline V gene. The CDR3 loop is CASSSSGRTDTQYF. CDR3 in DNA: TGTGCCAGCAGCTCGAGCGGGAGAACAGATACGCAGTATTTT.

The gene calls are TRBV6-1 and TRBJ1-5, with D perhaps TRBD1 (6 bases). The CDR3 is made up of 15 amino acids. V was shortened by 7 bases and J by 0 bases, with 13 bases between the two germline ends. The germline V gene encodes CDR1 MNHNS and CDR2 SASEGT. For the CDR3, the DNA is TGTGCCAGCACGACAGGACAAAATAGCAATCAGCCCCAGCATTTT. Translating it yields CASTTGQNSNQPQHF.

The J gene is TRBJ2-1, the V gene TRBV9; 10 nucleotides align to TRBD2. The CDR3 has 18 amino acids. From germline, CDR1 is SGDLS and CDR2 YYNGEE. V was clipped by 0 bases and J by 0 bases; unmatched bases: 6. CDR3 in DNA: TGTGCCAGCAGCGTAGCTGGGACTAGCGACAGCTCCTACAATGAGCAGTTCTTC. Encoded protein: CASSVAGTSDSSYNEQFF.

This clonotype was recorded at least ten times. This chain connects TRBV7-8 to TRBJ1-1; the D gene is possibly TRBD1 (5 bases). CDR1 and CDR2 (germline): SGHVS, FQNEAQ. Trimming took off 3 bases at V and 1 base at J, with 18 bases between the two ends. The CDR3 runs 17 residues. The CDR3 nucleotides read TGTGCCAGCAGCTTCCCCAAGGAGGACGGACAGAACACTGAAGCTTTCTTT. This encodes CASSFPKEDGQNTEAFF.